This is a list of T cell receptor beta chains from one sample in a study of cytomegalovirus exposure and HLA in healthy donors. Sequenced by immunoSEQ multiplex PCR; TCRdb stores in-frame clones only, minus some. The sample lists around 250,000 clones, around 90% seen once, with roughly 0.4% in the top ten. Input material: PBMCs. These TCRs come from a woman aged 18-35 years in good health and CMV-seronegative. Each CDR3 is given with its conserved first and last residue. Each record gives: V gene, J gene, clone size, D gene, CDR3 DNA, CDR3 protein. A D gene is named only where the DNA matches it firmly. The size of a clone is reported for some rows only, either as once, few or many, or as a class for expanded clones.

TRBV7-3	TRBJ2-5	NA	NA	TGTGCCAGCAGCTTGGGGGGGCAACAAGAGACCCAGTACTTC	CASSLGGQQETQYF
TRBV7-2	TRBJ2-1	NA	TRBD2	TGTGCCAGCAGCTTAGCCAGGCGGGGGGGCCTGGATGAGCAGTTCTTC	CASSLARRGGLDEQFF
TRBV7-9	TRBJ2-2	few	TRBD1	TGTGCCAGCAGCTCCTGGACAGGGGGCGTCACCGGGGAGCTGTTTTTT	CASSSWTGGVTGELFF
TRBV4-1	TRBJ1-5	NA	NA	TGCGCCAGCAGCCTCGGACTCAATCAGCCCCAGCATTTT	CASSLGLNQPQHF
TRBV5-1	TRBJ1-1	NA	TRBD1	TGCGCCAGCAGCTTGGGGACAGGGGATGAAGCTTTCTTT	CASSLGTGDEAFF
TRBV5-6	TRBJ1-6	NA	TRBD1	TGTGCCAGCAGCGTATTGACAGGGTTTCCCCTCCACTTT	CASSVLTGFPLHF
TRBV6-5	TRBJ2-7	NA	NA	TGTGCCAGCAGTTACTCGAGTCAGGGGACCACCTACGAGCAGTACTTC	CASSYSSQGTTYEQYF
TRBV7-9	TRBJ1-2	NA	NA	TGTGCCAGCAGCTTAGTATCAGGGAATGATGGCTACACCTTC	CASSLVSGNDGYTF
TRBV9	TRBJ2-5	NA	TRBD2	TGTGCCAGCAGCGTAGTCGGACTAGCGGGGGGTTGGCCAGAGACCCAGTACTTC	CASSVVGLAGGWPETQYF
TRBV7-9	TRBJ1-6	NA	NA	TGTGCCAGCAGCCCCAGTGGGGGGGGCATTTCACCCCTCCACTTT	CASSPSGGGISPLHF
TRBV27	TRBJ2-1	NA	NA	TGTGCCAGCAGTTTAGCGGGGGCTAGCTCGCGCAATGAGCAGTTCTTC	CASSLAGASSRNEQFF
TRBV15	TRBJ1-6	NA	NA	TGTGCCACCAGCAGAGATTATGGACTGGGCCCAAATTCACCCCTCCACTTT	CATSRDYGLGPNSPLHF
TRBV7-6	TRBJ2-7	NA	NA	TGTGCCAGCAGTCCTCTAGCGCTCACCACCTACGAGCAGTACTTC	CASSPLALTTYEQYF
TRBV2	TRBJ2-1	NA	NA	TGTGCCAGCAGTCAATACAATGAGCAGTTCTTC	CASSQYNEQFF
TRBV27	TRBJ1-2	few	NA	TGTGCCAGCAGTTTGACAGTCCTGGGGGGCTACACCTTC	CASSLTVLGGYTF
TRBV5-1	TRBJ2-5	NA	NA	TGCGCCAGCAGCGTCGCTGGGGACACGGAGACCCAGTACTTC	CASSVAGDTETQYF
TRBV25-1	TRBJ1-2	NA	NA	TGTGCCAGCAGTGAATATGGGGCAGGGGACAACTATGGCTACACCTTC	CASSEYGAGDNYGYTF
TRBV28	TRBJ2-5	once	NA	TGTGCCAGCAGTTTGGGCGCGACCCAGTACTTC	CASSLGATQYF
TRBV19	TRBJ1-1	NA	TRBD1	TGTGCCAGTAGGGGACAGCTGAACACTGAAGCTTTCTTT	CASRGQLNTEAFF
TRBV5-6	TRBJ2-7	NA	NA	TGTGCCAGCAGCTTCACTTCCTACGAGCAGTACTTC	CASSFTSYEQYF
TRBV27	TRBJ1-2	NA	NA	TGTGCCAGCAGTCAAGAGCACCCACGTTATAGTGGCTACACCTTC	CASSQEHPRYSGYTF
TRBV5-8	TRBJ2-7	NA	TRBD1	TGTGCCAGCAGCCCGGGACAGACGAGCTCCTACGAGCAGTACTTC	CASSPGQTSSYEQYF
TRBV28	TRBJ2-7	NA	NA	TGTGCCAGCAGTTTATCCTCATACACTAGGCCCTACGAGCAGTACTTC	CASSLSSYTRPYEQYF
TRBV9	TRBJ1-1	NA	NA	TGTGCCAGCAGCGTAGGGCCCGGGATGAACACTGAAGCTTTCTTT	CASSVGPGMNTEAFF
TRBV28	TRBJ2-3	NA	TRBD1	TGTGCCAGCAGTTTGACAGGGACCATTAGGGATACGCAGTATTTT	CASSLTGTIRDTQYF
TRBV13	TRBJ2-1	NA	NA	TGTGCCAGCAGCTTAGGGAGGGTAAATGAGCAGTTCTTC	CASSLGRVNEQFF
TRBV18	TRBJ2-7	NA	TRBD2	TGTGCCAGCTCATTAGCGGGGGGCTACGAGCAGTACTTC	CASSLAGGYEQYF
TRBV6-5	TRBJ2-1	NA	TRBD2	TGTGCCAGCAGTTACGTGGCTAGCGGGGGAGAGCAGTTCTTC	CASSYVASGGEQFF
TRBV27	TRBJ2-5	NA	TRBD2	TGTGCCAGCAGTTCCTTAGCGGGGGGGCTAAGAGAGACCCAGTACTTC	CASSSLAGGLRETQYF
TRBV10-3	TRBJ2-7	once	NA	TGTGCGAGTGCCAGCGGTTCATCAGCGACTCACTACGAGCAGTACTTC	CASASGSSATHYEQYF
TRBV28	TRBJ2-7	NA	TRBD2	TGTGCCAGCAGGGCGGGGGGCCGTTACGAGCAGTACTTC	CASRAGGRYEQYF
TRBV7-9	TRBJ1-3	NA	TRBD1	TGTGCCAGCAGCTCAGGGGACAGGAGCTCTGGAAACACCATATATTTT	CASSSGDRSSGNTIYF
TRBV5-1	TRBJ2-3	once	TRBD1	TGCGCCAGCAGCTTTTCGCAGGGGGCTTGGACAGATACGCAGTATTTT	CASSFSQGAWTDTQYF
TRBV6-5	TRBJ1-1	NA	NA	TGTGCCAGCAGAGGGGGACCCCAGAACACTGAAGCTTTCTTT	CASRGGPQNTEAFF
TRBV28	TRBJ1-2	NA	TRBD1	TGTGCCAGCGGCAGGGGGCGGAACGGCTACACCTTC	CASGRGRNGYTF
TRBV5-1	TRBJ2-1	NA	TRBD2	TGCGCCAGCAGCTTGGGGTCGAGCGGGGGGACAAGCTCCTACAATGAGCAGTTCTTC	CASSLGSSGGTSSYNEQFF
TRBV5-1	TRBJ1-2	NA	NA	TGCGCCAGCAGCTTGGGACTACTTGAATCTACTAACTATGGCTACACCTTC	CASSLGLLESTNYGYTF
TRBV7-2	TRBJ2-7	NA	TRBD1	TGTGCCAGCAGCTTTACTTCGGGGCAGGGGGCCAGGGAGCAGTACTTC	CASSFTSGQGAREQYF
TRBV5-7	TRBJ2-2	NA	TRBD1	TGTGCCAGCAGCTTGCCTAAAAAGTCAGCAGGGGGCAACACCGGGGAGCTGTTTTTT	CASSLPKKSAGGNTGELFF
TRBV15	TRBJ1-2	NA	NA	TGTGCCACCAGCGGGACAACAGGGAAGAATGGCTACACCTTC	CATSGTTGKNGYTF
TRBV30	TRBJ1-2	NA	TRBD1	TGTGCCTGGACCGGGACAGGGAATGGGGATGGCTACACCTTC	CAWTGTGNGDGYTF
TRBV7-2	TRBJ2-3	NA	NA	TGTGCCAGCAGCCCACCCGAGGAAGATACGCAGTATTTT	CASSPPEEDTQYF
TRBV27	TRBJ1-4	NA	TRBD1	TGTGCCAGCAGTTTAGGACAGGGGGGGACTAATGAAAAACTGTTTTTT	CASSLGQGGTNEKLFF
TRBV27	TRBJ1-1	NA	NA	TGTGCCAGCAGCCTTCAAACATACACTGAAGCTTTCTTT	CASSLQTYTEAFF
TRBV2	TRBJ2-5	NA	TRBD2	TGTGCCAGCAGTCGGGGACTAGCCGGAGAGACCCAGTACTTC	CASSRGLAGETQYF
TRBV23-1	TRBJ2-2	NA	TRBD1	TGCGCCAGCAGTCAAGACAGGGGGCTTAACGGGGAGCTGTTTTTT	CASSQDRGLNGELFF
TRBV2	TRBJ1-2	NA	NA	TGTGCCAGCAGTGTCCCCCCGGGGGGTGATGGTGGCTACACCTTC	CASSVPPGGDGGYTF
TRBV5-6	TRBJ1-1	NA	NA	TGTGCCAGCAGCCCGTTCAGGGGTAACACTGAAGCTTTCTTT	CASSPFRGNTEAFF